Shown below are 13 T cell receptor beta chains from a single sample sequenced in a study of tumor and adjacent non-tumor tissue in lung cancer. This sample's RNA came from whole unsorted tissue. TCRbeta libraries were built with three rounds of nested PCR, modified from ARM-PCR. TCRdb recomputed calls from the multiplex PCR reads with MiXCR, one row per CDR3 protein. The table shows 200,000 or so distinct CDR3 sequences, with about 71% occurring only once. Sequencing was done on a sample of lung tumor tissue. The receptor set was obtained from a man in his 60s with non-small cell lung cancer.

The table lists this clonotype with many counts. This rearrangement joins TRBV5-4 to TRBJ1-1; 9 positions match TRBD1. V lost 4 bases and J lost 3; bases outside the gene matches: 7. The germline gives CDR1 SGHNT, CDR2 YYREEE (reference sequence). The CDR3 has 15 residues. The CDR3 is CASSGGWTGDTEAFF. The CDR3 DNA reads as TGTGCCAGCAGCGGGGGATGGACAGGGGACACTGAAGCTTTCTTT. Based on the CDR3 plus reference TRBV5-4 and TRBJ1-1, the full variable domain is ETGVTQSPTHLIKTRGQQVTLRCSSQSGHNTVSWYQQALGQGPQFIFQYYREEENGRGNFPPRFSGLQFPNYSSELNVNALELDDSALYLCASSGGWTGDTEAFFGQGTRLTVV.

This clonotype was recorded only once. An end of the junction does not agree with germline; a read error may underlie this. J is TRBJ1-3 and V is TRBV4-3; D remains ambiguous. CDR1 is LGHNA, CDR2 YSLEER, per germline. The CDR3 extends over 16 amino acids. The CDR3 coding sequence is TGTGCCAGCAGCGACCGGACGCCTGGCTCTGGAAACACCATATATTTT. Translating it yields CASSDRTPGSGNTIYF.

The chain has TRBV6-1 and TRBJ2-3; possible D gene TRBD2, 6 bases. Trimming stripped 3 bases from V and 2 bases from J, with 12 bases between. The CDR3 is 15 residues long. Germline loops: CDR1 MNHNS, CDR2 SASEGT. CDR3 DNA: TGTGCCAGCAGTGACGAGGAGGGCGCCACAGATACGCAGTATTTT. As protein: CASSDEEGATDTQYF.

This clonotype was seen only a few times. A much more abundant neighbour one base away suggests this may be a read error. The chain uses TRBV11-3 and TRBJ2-1; D ambiguous. Between the trimmed V and J ends, which lost 3 bases and 6 bases, there was a span of 9 bases. CDR3 length: 13 residues. Germline V gene lookup returns CDR1 SGHNT and CDR2 YENEEA. The DNA for the CDR3 is TGTGCCAGCAGCTTTACATGGTTCAATGAGCAGTTCTTC. It translates to CASSFTWFNEQFF. The full variable domain, its missing parts supplied by reference TRBV11-3 and TRBJ2-1, is EAGVVQSPRYKIIEKKQPVAFWCNPISGHNTLYWYLQNLGQGPELLIRYENEEAVDDSQLPKDRFSAERLKGVDSTLKIQPAELGDSAVYLCASSFTWFNEQFFGPGTRLTVL.

For this clonotype: Likely a read error: the CDR3 ends without its conserved phenylalanine or tryptophan. This sequence joins TRBV11-1 and TRBJ2-1, with 16 bases matching TRBD2. The V gene end was trimmed by 9 bases and the J gene end by 6 bases; junction bases not matched to a gene: 8. Germline V gene lookup returns CDR1 SGHAT and CDR2 FQDESV (reference sequence). This CDR3 is built from 16 residues. CDR3 nucleotide sequence: TGTGCCAGGAGCGGGACTAGCGGGGGGGCTGGCAATGAGCAGTTCTAC. Its protein is CARSGTSGGAGNEQFY.

This clonotype was picked up a small number of times. Possible read error: a much larger clone is one base away. The gene calls are TRBV20-1 and TRBJ1-2, with unresolved D. The CDR3 is made up of 15 amino acids. Germline V gives CDR1 DFQATT, CDR2 SNEGSKA (reference sequence). The CDR3 is CSVRDRQLNLHGYTF. The DNA of the CDR3 is TGCAGTGTTAGAGATCGGCAGTTAAACCTGCATGGCTACACCTTC.

This chain links TRBV20-1 with TRBJ2-5; tentative D call: TRBD2 (6 bases). This CDR3 has 18 residues. Germline-derived CDR1 and CDR2 are DFQATT and SNEGSKA (reference sequence). The V end lost 7 bases, the J end lost 8 bases, and 35 bases lay between the germline ends. The CDR3 protein is CSDSPSFVSIGSWETQYF. DNA for the CDR3: TGCAGTGATAGTCCTAGCTTCGTATCCATCGGGAGCTGGGAAACCCAGTACTTC.

To note about this clonotype: The junction departs from germline at one end; a sequencing error may be responsible. This chain connects TRBV6-5 to TRBJ2-7; 10 nucleotides align to TRBD1. Per the germline V gene, CDR1 is MNHEY and CDR2 is SVGAGI. The CDR3 has 13 residues. CDR3 loop: CARSWDRGYEQYF. Written as DNA, the CDR3 is TGTGCCAGAAGTTGGGACAGGGGCTACGAGCAGTACTTC.

This clonotype was counted only a few times. This may stem from a read error, because a much larger clone lies one nucleotide away. The V and J genes are TRBV7-9 and TRBJ1-2; no firm D call. CDR1 SEHNR and CDR2 FQNEAQ come from the germline V gene (reference sequence). The CDR3 is 13 residues long. The germline V and J ends were trimmed by 1 base and 4 bases, with 7 bases remaining between them. The CDR3 bases are TGTGCCAGCAGCTTAGACCAGACCTATGGCTACACCTTC. This sequence encodes CASSLDQTYGYTF.

CDR3 DNA: TGTGCCAGCAGCTCCTCGAATAACTATGGCTACACCTTC. Translation: CASSSSNNYGYTF. This chain joins TRBV7-2 and TRBJ1-2; unclear D gene. The length of the CDR3 is 13 residues. Germline loops: CDR1 SGHTA, CDR2 FQGNSA. Trimming pared 4 bases from V and 1 base from J, leaving 7 bases between.

Notes on this clonotype: The junction departs from the called germline gene at one end, perhaps through a read error. The J gene is TRBJ2-1, the V gene TRBV20-1; 7 bases map to TRBD2. CDR3 length: 16 amino acids. Germline CDR1 DFQATT, CDR2 SNEGSKA (reference sequence). The CDR3 reads CSTRDIGGSGYNKQFF. Here the CDR3 DNA reads TGCAGTACTAGAGATATCGGCGGGAGTGGTTACAATAAGCAGTTCTTC.

The CDR3 loop reads CASSSIPSTVVFF. The CDR3 DNA is TGTGCCAGCAGCTCAATCCCGTCCACTGTAGTTTTCTTT. The J gene is TRBJ1-1, the V gene TRBV11-3; D remains unclear. Germline loops: CDR1 SGHNT, CDR2 YENEEA. V was shortened by 4 bases and J by 13 bases, with 19 bases between the two germline ends. The CDR3 sequence is 13 residues long.

The rearrangement links TRBV5-1 to TRBJ2-1; no clear D gene. Trimming cost V 0 bases and J 4 bases, with 8 bases left between them. In germline, CDR1 is SGHRS, CDR2 YFSETQ. The CDR3 spans 14 residues. The CDR3 DNA reads as TGCGCCAGCAGCTTGGATCAGGCGTACAATGAGCAGTTCTTC. It yields the protein CASSLDQAYNEQFF.